The text below deals with one TCR beta chain. Germline CDR1 and CDR2: MNHEY and SVGAGI. After removal of 0 bases from V and 14 bases from J, the junction contained 17 bases not matched to a gene. This CDR3 region has 16 residues. The sample comes from a study of cytotoxic CD8 clonotypes in ibrutinib-treated CLL. Some clones are missing from TCRdb's copy, which holds only in-frame ones; the method was immunoSEQ multiplex PCR. The data contain about 15,000 clones, around 64% of them seen just once; the ten biggest clones take up approximately 11%. Here the sequenced sample was PBMCs, taken before ibrutinib treatment. This receptor was taken from a human donor with chronic lymphocytic leukemia. The chain combines TRBV6-5 with TRBJ1-2; 8 bases line up with TRBD1. In DNA form, the CDR3 reads TGTGCCAGCAGTTACTCCTACGCCAGGACAGGGAGGGATTATACCTTC. Residues: CASSYSYARTGRDYTF.